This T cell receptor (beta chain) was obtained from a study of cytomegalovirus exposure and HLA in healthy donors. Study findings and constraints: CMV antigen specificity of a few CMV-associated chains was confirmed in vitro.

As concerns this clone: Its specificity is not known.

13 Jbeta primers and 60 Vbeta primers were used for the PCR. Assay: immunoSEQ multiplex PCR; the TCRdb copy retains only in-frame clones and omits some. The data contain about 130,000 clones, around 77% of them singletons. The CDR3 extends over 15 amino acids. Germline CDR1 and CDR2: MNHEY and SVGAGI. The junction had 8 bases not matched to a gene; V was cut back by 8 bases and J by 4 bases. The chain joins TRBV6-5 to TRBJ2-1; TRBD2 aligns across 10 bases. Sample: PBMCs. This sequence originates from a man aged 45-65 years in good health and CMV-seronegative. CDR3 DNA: TGTGCCAGCGGGTCGGTACTAGCGGGGTACAATGAGCAGTTCTTC. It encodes CASGSVLAGYNEQFF.